The rows below give T cell receptor beta chains drawn from one sample of a study of blood T cell repertoires in COVID-19. The method was immunoSEQ multiplex PCR; TCRdb's version includes in-frame clones alone and lacks a portion of them. The sample shows roughly 160,000 clones, over 65% of them seen only once. Sample: peripheral blood. These receptors originate from a woman older than 75 with acute or convalescent COVID-19. CDR3s include the opening cysteine and the closing phenylalanine or tryptophan. Fields, in order: J gene, D gene, clone size, V gene, CDR3 DNA, CDR3 protein. A D gene is named only where the DNA matches it firmly. Clone size is given for some rows only: seen once, a few or many times, or a class if the clone is expanded.

TRBJ2-1,.,few,TRBV5-4,TGTGCCAGCACTATGAGGGGGGGCCACAATGAGCAGTTCTTC,CASTMRGGHNEQFF
TRBJ2-7,.,.,TRBV19,TGTGCCAGTAGTAAAGAGGGTCAGGGCGGTGACGAGCAGTACTTC,CASSKEGQGGDEQYF
TRBJ1-1,TRBD1,.,TRBV5-1,TGCGCCAGCAGAGCCCAGGGGGACACTGAAGCTTTCTTT,CASRAQGDTEAFF
TRBJ2-2,TRBD1,.,TRBV5-6,TGTGCCACGGTGAGAGCAGGGGGCTCCACCGGGGAGCTGTTTTTT,CATVRAGGSTGELFF
TRBJ1-5,.,.,TRBV2,TGTGCCAGCAGTGATACAAATCAGCCCCAGCATTTT,CASSDTNQPQHF
TRBJ1-1,TRBD1,.,TRBV27,TGTGCCAGCAGTTTCCTAGGACAGGGGGCCCTCGCTTTCTTT,CASSFLGQGALAFF
TRBJ2-7,.,.,TRBV7-2,TGTGCCAGCAGCTTAGACCCAGGGGCCTACGAGCAGTACTTC,CASSLDPGAYEQYF
TRBJ1-2,.,.,TRBV28,TGTGCCAGCAACCTCCTCGGACAGCTTGGCTACACCTTC,CASNLLGQLGYTF
TRBJ1-2,.,.,TRBV28,TGTGCCAGCAGTCATCCTAACTATGGCTACACCTTC,CASSHPNYGYTF
TRBJ2-7,.,.,TRBV18,TGTGCCAGCTCACTCGCTACTGAGCAGTACTTC,CASSLATEQYF
TRBJ2-3,.,.,TRBV7-9,TGTGCCAGCAGCTTAGACGGAGGGGCCACAGATACGCAGTATTTT,CASSLDGGATDTQYF
TRBJ1-2,TRBD1,.,TRBV7-2,TGTGCCAGCAGCTTAGCGGGGACAGCTGGCTACACCTTC,CASSLAGTAGYTF
TRBJ1-1,.,.,TRBV14,TGTGCCAGCAGCCAAGCGGGTCTTACGGGGGCTGAAGCTTTCTTT,CASSQAGLTGAEAFF
TRBJ1-2,.,.,TRBV5-1,TGCGCCAGCAGCTCTGGACAGAACCCCTATGGCTACACCTTC,CASSSGQNPYGYTF
TRBJ1-1,.,.,TRBV5-1,TGCGCCAGCAGCCCCAGGGAGAACACTGAAGCTTTCTTT,CASSPRENTEAFF
TRBJ1-2,.,.,TRBV2,TGTGCCAGCAGCCGGGACAAATCTTACTATGGCTACACCTTC,CASSRDKSYYGYTF
TRBJ1-2,TRBD1,.,TRBV11-2,TGTGCCAGCAGCTCCACAGGGGGCCGAATGTTAGGCTATGGCTACACCTTC,CASSSTGGRMLGYGYTF
TRBJ2-3,TRBD2,.,TRBV9,TGTGCCAGCAGCGTAGTGACTAGCGGCACAGATACGCAGTATTTT,CASSVVTSGTDTQYF
TRBJ1-1,.,.,TRBV5-1,TGCGCCAGCAGCTTGGCCGCGGGCCGGGGCACTGAAGCTTTCTTT,CASSLAAGRGTEAFF
TRBJ2-7,.,.,TRBV19,TGTGCCAGTAGCCTCTACCACGAGCAGTACTTC,CASSLYHEQYF
TRBJ2-7,.,few,TRBV11-2,TGTGCCAGCAGCTTTAACTTTGGCTCCTACGAGCAGTACTTC,CASSFNFGSYEQYF
TRBJ1-1,.,.,TRBV28,TGTGCCAGCAGTTCCGGGGGACTTCTTAAATCTGAAGCTTTCTTT,CASSSGGLLKSEAFF
TRBJ1-5,TRBD1,.,TRBV27,TGTGCCCGCCCGGACAGGGGGCATCAGCCCCAGCATTTT,CARPDRGHQPQHF
TRBJ1-1,TRBD1,.,TRBV28,TGTGCCAGCAGTTTATCGGGCAGGGGGCTTCTGAACACTGAAGCTTTCTTT,CASSLSGRGLLNTEAFF
TRBJ1-5,TRBD1,.,TRBV18,TGTGCCAGCTCGGAGGGGGCTAGCAATCAGCCCCAGCATTTT,CASSEGASNQPQHF
TRBJ2-1,TRBD2,.,TRBV11-2,TGTGCCAGCAGCCCCAGACGACTAGCGGGAGGGGGGTACAATGAGCAGTTCTTC,CASSPRRLAGGGYNEQFF
TRBJ2-2,.,.,TRBV20-1,TGCAGTGCTAGTCTTCGGCAGGGGCGGACCGGGGAGCTGTTTTTT,CSASLRQGRTGELFF
TRBJ1-1,.,.,TRBV10-1,TGCGCCAGCAGTAAGACCTACGGGGACACTGAAGCTTTCTTT,CASSKTYGDTEAFF
TRBJ2-5,TRBD2,.,TRBV19,TGTGCCAGTAGTGCCCGACGTAGCGGGAGCGAGACCCAGTACTTC,CASSARRSGSETQYF
TRBJ2-2,TRBD1,once,TRBV5-1,TGCGCCAGCAGCCAAAGGACAGGGAACACCGGGGAGCTGTTTTTT,CASSQRTGNTGELFF
TRBJ2-6,.,.,TRBV5-1,TGCGCCAGCAGCGATTCAGGGGTAGGGGCCAACGTCCTGACTTTC,CASSDSGVGANVLTF
TRBJ2-7,.,.,TRBV10-3,TGTGCCATCAGCCCTACTAGCTACGAGCAGTACTTC,CAISPTSYEQYF
TRBJ1-5,.,few,TRBV2,TGTGCCAGCAGTCGGGACGCGGGGGGCAATCAGCCCCAGCATTTT,CASSRDAGGNQPQHF
TRBJ1-1,.,.,TRBV28,TGTGCCAGCAGTTTTATAAGGCCGGGTTTTATGAACACTGAAGCTTTCTTT,CASSFIRPGFMNTEAFF
TRBJ1-3,.,.,TRBV6-5,TGTGCCAGCGGGGAACAGGCAAGGGGAAACACCATATATTTT,CASGEQARGNTIYF
TRBJ2-3,.,.,TRBV10-3,TGTGCCATCACGTCGTCAGACAGAAGCCTCACAGATACGCAGTATTTT,CAITSSDRSLTDTQYF
TRBJ1-3,.,.,TRBV28,TGTGCCAGCAGTTCCCAACTCAACCCCATATATTTT,CASSSQLNPIYF
TRBJ2-1,TRBD2,.,TRBV19,TGTGCCACCAAAGGGACTAGCGGGAGGGTCAACAATGAGCAGTTCTTC,CATKGTSGRVNNEQFF
TRBJ2-2,TRBD2,once,TRBV3-1/TRBV3-2,TGTGCCAGCAGCCAAAGGGGACTAGCGGGAGGTCGCACCGGGGAGCTGTTTTTT,CASSQRGLAGGRTGELFF
TRBJ2-2,.,.,TRBV7-8,TGTGCCAGCAGCTCCCTAGTGGGGGGGGGCGCTGGCACCGGGGAGCTGTTTTTT,CASSSLVGGGAGTGELFF
TRBJ1-3,.,few,TRBV6-6,TGTGCCAGCAGCCTAAGCGGAAACACCATATATTTT,CASSLSGNTIYF
TRBJ2-2,.,.,TRBV5-1,TGCGCCAGCAAAGAGGGGGCGAACACCGGGGAGCTGTTTTTT,CASKEGANTGELFF
TRBJ1-6,.,.,TRBV3-1/TRBV3-2,TGTGCCAGCAGCCAAGTGGTGTTAGGGGGTAATTCACCCCTCCACTTT,CASSQVVLGGNSPLHF
TRBJ2-5,TRBD2,once,TRBV28,TGTGCCAGCACCCCGACCGGGACTAGCGGCCAAGAGACCCAGTACTTC,CASTPTGTSGQETQYF
TRBJ2-7,TRBD2,.,TRBV7-8,TGTGCCAGCAGCTTACCTAGCGGGGGGGACGAGCAGTACTTC,CASSLPSGGDEQYF
TRBJ2-7,.,.,TRBV5-6,TGTGCCAGCAGACTGGCGGGGGCTCGGGAGCAGTACTTC,CASRLAGAREQYF
TRBJ2-7,.,.,TRBV7-9,TGTGCCAGCAGCCATAGGGAGTCCTACGAGCAGTACTTC,CASSHRESYEQYF
TRBJ2-7,.,.,TRBV7-2,TGTGCCAGCAGCTTACCGGTGAACCACGAGCAGTACTTC,CASSLPVNHEQYF
TRBJ1-1,TRBD1,.,TRBV10-3,TGTGCCATTAACAGGGGGGACACTGAAGCTTTCTTT,CAINRGDTEAFF
TRBJ1-1,.,.,TRBV7-9,TGTGCCAGCAGCTTATTAGGGGGAGAGAGCGGCACTGAAGCTTTCTTT,CASSLLGGESGTEAFF
TRBJ2-2,.,.,TRBV4-3,TGCGCCAGCAGCCAAGAGGCCAAGAACACCGGGGAGCTGTTTTTT,CASSQEAKNTGELFF
TRBJ1-2,.,.,TRBV5-6,TGTGCCAGCAGCTTGGATTGGGCAGGGGCGAGTGGCTACACCTTC,CASSLDWAGASGYTF
TRBJ2-7,.,.,TRBV3-1/TRBV3-2,TGTGCCAGCAGCCAAGATTTCGACTCAGACTCCTACGAGCAGTACTTC,CASSQDFDSDSYEQYF
TRBJ1-2,TRBD1,.,TRBV28,TGTGCCATCCCAAACAGGGGTGGCTACACCTTC,CAIPNRGGYTF
TRBJ2-6,.,.,TRBV29-1,TGCAGCGTCAGGGTTTCAGGGGCCAACGTCCTGACTTTC,CSVRVSGANVLTF
TRBJ2-7,TRBD1,.,TRBV10-3,TGTGCCATCAGTGGGGGACAGTACTCCTACGAGCAGTACTTC,CAISGGQYSYEQYF
TRBJ2-7,.,.,TRBV6-2/TRBV6-3,TGTGCCAGCAGTCACGGGGGACCTGACTACGAGCAGTACTTC,CASSHGGPDYEQYF
TRBJ2-4,TRBD1,.,TRBV19,TGTGCCAGTAGTAGCCACGGACAGGGGGCTTGGGAAAACATTCAGTACTTC,CASSSHGQGAWENIQYF
TRBJ2-1,TRBD2,few,TRBV2,TGTGCCAGCAGTACTACCGGGACTAGCGGGACGCACAATGAGCAGTTCTTC,CASSTTGTSGTHNEQFF